The next 2 T cell receptor beta chains were all read from a single sample in a study of blood T cell repertoires in COVID-19. The data were produced by immunoSEQ multiplex PCR, yet TCRdb's version contains in-frame clones alone and is incomplete. The sample yields approximately 310,000 clones, 70% to 90% seen once. The sequenced material came from peripheral blood. The receptors were gathered from a woman aged 45-59 years who had recovered from COVID-19.

CDR3 nucleotides: TGTGCCAGCAGCCCCGTGGGGGGTAACTATGGCTACACCTTC. Translating gives CASSPVGGNYGYTF. The chain links TRBV6-6 to TRBJ1-2; tentative D call: TRBD1 (5 bases). The CDR3 length is 14 residues. V lost 6 bases and J 1 base, leaving 12 bases between the germline ends. In germline, CDR1 is MNHNY, CDR2 SVGAGI (reference sequence).

The V call is TRBV19, the J call TRBJ1-5, with 9 bases that match TRBD1. The CDR3 is 17 residues long. Trimming removed 1 base from V and 0 bases from J; junction bases left unmatched: 4. CDR1 and CDR2 (germline): LNHDA, SQIVND (reference sequence). The CDR3 is CASSIGTGAYSNQPQHF. CDR3 in DNA: TGTGCCAGTAGTATAGGGACAGGGGCCTATAGCAATCAGCCCCAGCATTTT.